A selection of T cell receptor beta chains follows, all from one sample in a study of CD8 T cells in ankylosing spondylitis. TCRdb reprocessed the 5' RACE reads via MiXCR and lists one record per CDR3 protein. The data contain 200,000 to 300,000 distinct CDR3 sequences, approximately 11% of them seen just once; the ten biggest clones take up 6% to 7.5%. Sequencing was carried out using blood, either unsorted or a sorted T cell fraction (not recorded which). Receptors were obtained from a male donor with ankylosing spondylitis or in good health (not recorded which). The CDR3 runs from the conserved cysteine through the conserved F or W.

CDR3 | J | V
CASSLEKGRTDTQYF | TRBJ2-3 | TRBV5-1
CAGRGAGGFNTGELFF | TRBJ2-2 | TRBV28
CASTDEGRWAEAFF | TRBJ1-1 | TRBV12-3/TRBV12-4
CASSLGAGRENNEQFF | TRBJ2-1 | TRBV12-3/TRBV12-4
CASPDRGDGYTF | TRBJ1-2 | TRBV3-1
CASRPMGSHTEAFF | TRBJ1-1 | TRBV5-1
CASSPGLAGERSSYNEQFF | TRBJ2-1 | TRBV28
CASSSQWLTGELFF | TRBJ2-2 | TRBV7-2
CSGSMNTEAFF | TRBJ1-1 | TRBV29-1
CSVEDRLAGTDTQYF | TRBJ2-3 | TRBV29-1
CASSLFGGTSDTQYF | TRBJ2-3 | TRBV5-1
CASTSSLETQYF | TRBJ2-5 | TRBV12-3/TRBV12-4
CASSPRDRTAFF | TRBJ1-1 | TRBV5-8
CASSSPLLEQYF | TRBJ2-7 | TRBV7-2
CASSQGGRGQETQYF | TRBJ2-5 | TRBV3-1
CASSLGSRGPYGYTF | TRBJ1-2 | TRBV5-6
CASSVDRAFGYTF | TRBJ1-2 | TRBV5-1
CASSQSYRANTEAFF | TRBJ1-1 | TRBV16
CSVEATGLNTEAFF | TRBJ1-1 | TRBV29-1
CASSVEGFGTGRADTQYF | TRBJ2-3 | TRBV9
CSARGRLAGTYEQYF | TRBJ2-7 | TRBV20-1
CASSVSGTAYNEQFF | TRBJ2-1 | TRBV9